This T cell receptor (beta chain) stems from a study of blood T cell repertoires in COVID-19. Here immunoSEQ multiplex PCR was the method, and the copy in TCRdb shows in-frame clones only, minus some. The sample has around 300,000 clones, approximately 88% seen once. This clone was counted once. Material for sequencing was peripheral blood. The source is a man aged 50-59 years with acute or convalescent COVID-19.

This CDR3 is CASQPGTDPEPQHF. The CDR3 region has the DNA TGTGCCAGTCAGCCGGGGACAGACCCTGAGCCCCAGCATTTT. The chain has TRBV7-9 and TRBJ1-5; TRBD1 aligns across 7 bases. Germline CDR1 is SEHNR and CDR2 is FQNEAQ (reference sequence). The CDR3 consists of 14 residues. With 9 bases clipped from V and 8 bases from J, the junction kept 13 bases outside the gene matches.